One sample yielded the 14 T cell receptor beta chains listed below, sequenced in a study of tumor-infiltrating lymphocytes in primary liver carcinoma. The approximately 17-34 mg bulk tissue piece was not sorted before simultaneous RNA and DNA extraction. Using a constant-region primer together with ProtoScript II reverse transcriptase, TCR beta cDNA was made from roughly 540 ng of total RNA. Each TCR beta library was derived from three nested multiplex PCR rounds that employed slightly modified ARM-PCR. TRBV1-TRBV30 forward primers paired with a C-beta reverse primer were used in the first two PCR rounds, which ran approximately 10 cycles each. A single record per CDR3 protein comes from TCRdb applying MiXCR to the multiplex PCR reads. The repertoire has 100,000 to 120,000 distinct CDR3 sequences, roughly 80% of them found once; the top ten carry approximately 21%. Sequencing was carried out using liver tumor tissue from sampling region 3. The subset was: tumor region T3, left-lateral pole. The receptor source for this set is a man aged 40-49 years with primary liver carcinoma and hepatitis B virus infection.

The gene calls are TRBV12-3 or TRBV12-4 and TRBJ2-7; 8 bases fit TRBD2. This CDR3 contains 14 residues. V shed 8 bases, J shed 7 bases, and the junction held 13 bases outside the gene matches. The chain's CDR3 is CASGRLSGDYEQYF. The CDR3 region has the DNA TGTGCCAGCGGTCGGCTTAGCGGGGACTATGAGCAGTACTTC.

Notes on this clonotype: At one of its ends the junction is not consistent with the germline gene, which may arise from a read error. V usage is TRBV12-3 or TRBV12-4 and J usage is TRBJ2-2; 9 positions match TRBD2. There are 15 residues in the CDR3. CDR3 nucleotides: TGCGCCAGCATACTAGCGGGCCTTAACACTGGGGAGCTGTTTTTT. Translating it yields CASILAGLNTGELFF.

To note about this clonotype: The junction differs from germline at one of its ends, possibly a read error. The chain employs TRBV6-2 or TRBV6-3 and TRBJ2-5; 8 nucleotides line up with TRBD2. The CDR3 contains 15 residues. Per the germline V gene, CDR1 is MNHEY and CDR2 is SVGEGT. CDR3 sequence (DNA): TGTGACAGCAGCCCCCCGCTAGCGGGCGGAGAGACCCAGTACTTC. Translating gives CDSSPPLAGGETQYF.

This clonotype has at least ten counts. This chain uses TRBV2 with TRBJ2-1, with 7 positions matching TRBD1. V trimming: 3 bases; J trimming: 5 bases; junction bases outside the gene matches: 7. This CDR3 contains 15 residues. Germline-derived CDR1 and CDR2 are SNHLY and FYNNEI. CDR3 in DNA: TGTGCCAGCAGTGAGCCCAGGGGGATCGACAATGAGCAGTTCTTC. Protein sequence: CASSEPRGIDNEQFF.

With respect to this clonotype: The conserved phenylalanine or tryptophan normally closing the CDR3 is absent here, so this likely arose from a read error. The genes are TRBV4-1 and TRBJ1-2, with TRBD1 as a possible D gene (5 bases). This CDR3 comprises 15 residues. Germline V gene sequence: CDR1 MGHRA, CDR2 YSYEKL. The V end was cut by 0 bases, the J end by 4 bases, with 12 bases between. CDR3 in amino acids: CASSQDGKGRYGYTC. In nucleotides, the CDR3 is TGCGCCAGCAGCCAAGATGGAAAGGGGCGCTATGGCTACACCTGC.

J is TRBJ1-1 and V is TRBV5-1, with D possibly being TRBD1 (6 bases). Trimming cost V 8 bases and J 5 bases, with 22 bases left between them. Germline loops: CDR1 SGHRS, CDR2 YFSETQ. The CDR3 contains 15 residues. CDR3 sequence (DNA): TGCGCCAGTAGATTTGGGGGAACAGGGATAACTGAAGCTTTCTTT. This gives the protein CASRFGGTGITEAFF.

Concerning this clonotype itself: A junction end diverges from the germline sequence, so it may reflect a read error. CDR3 sequence: CARSESIGSYNEQFF. In DNA, the CDR3 is TGTGCCAGGAGTGAATCTATCGGGAGCTACAACGAGCAGTTCTTC. V gene TRBV6-1 combines with J gene TRBJ2-1; tentatively, D is TRBD2 (6 bases). Looked up from germline, CDR1 is MNHNS and CDR2 is SASEGT. There are 15 residues in the CDR3.

The chain combines TRBV5-5 with TRBJ1-2; no definite D call. The V end was cut by 4 bases, the J end by 7 bases, with 20 bases between. CDR3 length equals 15 residues. CDR1 and CDR2 from the germline V gene are SGHKS and YYEKEE (reference sequence). In DNA form, the CDR3 reads TGTGCCAGCAGCATTGATGGCGGACGGTATCGTGGCTACACCTTC. The encoded protein is CASSIDGGRYRGYTF.

On this clonotype itself: As the CDR3 is not closed by the conserved phenylalanine or tryptophan, this likely results from a read error. The chain recombines TRBV5-4 with TRBJ1-1, with a possible D match to TRBD1 (5 bases). Germline V gene data show CDR1 as SGHNT and CDR2 as YYREEE (reference sequence). V gave up 8 bases and J gave up 10 bases, with 27 bases separating them. There are 15 residues in the CDR3. CDR3 coding DNA: TGTGCCAGTAGTTTAGGTCGCCCCGGGGACGCCTTAGCTTTCCTT. Protein product: CASSLGRPGDALAFL.

Regarding this clonotype: Possible read error: a much larger clone is one base away. The chain links TRBV7-9 to TRBJ2-7; a weak D match, TRBD2 (5 bases). The CDR3 loop spans 16 amino acids. Trimming removed 5 bases from V and 2 bases from J, with 19 bases in between. Germline V gene data show CDR1 as SEHNR and CDR2 as FQNEAQ (reference sequence). The CDR3 DNA follows: TGTGCCAGCAGCCCCGACTATCCAAGGAGCCCCTACGAGCAGTACTTC. It encodes CASSPDYPRSPYEQYF.

The genes are TRBV24-1 and TRBJ2-2; D gene ambiguous. In germline, CDR1 is KGHDR, CDR2 SFDVKD. Trimming took off 8 bases at V and 3 bases at J, with 15 bases between the two ends. The CDR3 loop spans 15 amino acids. The CDR3 loop reads CATNEGDYDTGELFF. CDR3 sequence (DNA): TGTGCCACCAATGAAGGAGATTACGACACCGGGGAGCTGTTTTTT.

The chain uses TRBV10-2 and TRBJ2-7; D gene ambiguous. Germline values: CDR1 WSHSY, CDR2 SAAADI. The CDR3 sequence is 11 residues long. Trimming removed 8 bases at V and 7 bases at J, with 12 bases between. The CDR3 nucleotides read TGCGCCAGCCGCCACCTCAAGGAGCAGTACTTC. Protein: CASRHLKEQYF.

Notes on this clonotype: The junction departs from germline at one end; a sequencing error may be responsible. The chain uses TRBV6-4 and TRBJ2-3; D is ambiguous. The CDR3 runs 16 residues. The germline gives CDR1 MRHNA, CDR2 SNTAGT. CDR3 region: CAISDSQSRSTDTQYF. Here the CDR3 DNA reads TGTGCCATCAGTGACTCACAGAGCAGGAGCACAGATACGCAGTATTTT.

As for this clonotype: A read error is likely, as this CDR3 ends without the conserved phenylalanine or tryptophan. This chain uses TRBV11-1 with TRBJ2-4; 9 nucleotides agree with TRBD2. Per the germline V gene, CDR1 is SGHAT and CDR2 is FQDESV (reference sequence). This CDR3 has 17 amino acids. The junction had 18 bases not matched to a gene; V was cut back by 6 bases and J by 9 bases. The CDR3 spells CASSFPGSSGTKLIQYL. The CDR3 bases are TGTGCCAGCAGTTTTCCCGGGTCTAGCGGGACCAAACTCATTCAGTACCTC.